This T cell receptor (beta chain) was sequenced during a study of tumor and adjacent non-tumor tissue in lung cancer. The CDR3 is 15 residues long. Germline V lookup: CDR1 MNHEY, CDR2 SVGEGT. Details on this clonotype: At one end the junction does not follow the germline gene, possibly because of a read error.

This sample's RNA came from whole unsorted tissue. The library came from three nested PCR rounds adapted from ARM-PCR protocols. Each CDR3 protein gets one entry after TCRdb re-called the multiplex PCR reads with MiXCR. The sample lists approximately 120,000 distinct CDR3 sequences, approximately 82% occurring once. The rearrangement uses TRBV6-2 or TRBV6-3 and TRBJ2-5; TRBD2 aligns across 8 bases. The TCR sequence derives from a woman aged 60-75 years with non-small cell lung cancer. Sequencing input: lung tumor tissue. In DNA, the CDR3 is TGTGCCAGCAGTTACACGGGACTAGTCGTAGAGACCCAGAATTTC. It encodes CASSYTGLVVETQNF.